This T cell receptor beta chain derives from a study of T-cell reconstitution after alpha-beta-depleted transplantation in children (dated by TCRdb to 2016 to 2017). In terms of the full investigation: Using TCR repertoire profiling, the study quantitatively followed how T-cell immune reconstitution unfolded in children after TCRalphabeta/CD19-depleted allogeneic hematopoietic cell transplantation.

The germline V end is reduced by 6 bases and the J end by 10 bases; junction bases left unmatched: 11. Per the germline V gene (reference sequence), MNHEY is the CDR1 and SMNVEV is the CDR2. The CDR3 runs 15 residues from the cysteine to the phenylalanine. Left in the record is the CDR3 DNA by itself, 45 bases read in frame from the first base. This clonotype was detected many times. No antigen is known for it. Base-call qualities are not available, and no considerably larger clone is one nucleotide away. Preparation of the library involved PCR. Sequencing was carried out with an Illumina HiSeq 2500. To normalize quantification of the TCRbeta repertoire, the TCR libraries were built with molecular barcoding that relied on unique molecular identifiers. TCRdb handled the public reads itself, with Q25 trimming in fastp and clone calling in MiXCR, and kept productive beta chains. Each record represents a unique CDR3 protein, reported with the most common genes and DNA among its rows. The sample table lists 44,000 or so distinct CDR3 sequences, approximately 9.2% of them with a count of one. Roughly 28% of the sample is held by the ten biggest clonotypes.

General conclusions and limits of the study: In some patients, high TCRbeta diversity at day 60 was attributed to recipient T cells and intrathymic progenitors that had survived conditioning. Apparently early alphabetaT-cell count recovery about two months after transplant reportedly relied on only several hundred rapidly expanded clones derived from non-depleted graft cells. Over subsequent months, a decline in hyperexpanded clone frequencies was noted, and after one year, T-cell counts and TCRbeta diversity were mostly ascribed to newly produced T cells.

The time point label of this sample denotes: day 60 (about 2 months) after transplantation. The sample's treatment or condition label, decoded: allogeneic hematopoietic cell transplantation with graft depleted of TCRalphabeta T cells and CD19 B cells. TCRalphabeta/CD19-depleted allogeneic hematopoietic cell grafts were given to the transplant recipients, all of whom were children. The V and J genes are TRBV27 and TRBJ1-6, with TRBD1 identical over 8 junction bases. The sequenced sample was PBMCs, mostly from graft donor cells, obtained 60 days after TCRalphabeta/CD19-depleted stem cell transplant. The TCR was taken from a male patient aged 2 to 9 who had a stem cell transplant for chronic granulomatous disease, so the T cells may come from the graft donor. The CDR3 region: CASRSDRGGGSPLHF. The DNA is as follows: TGTGCCAGCAGATCCGACAGGGGCGGAGGATCACCCCTCCACTTT.